Listed below are T cell receptor beta chains from one sample, sequenced in a study of CD8 T cells in Susac syndrome. TCRdb re-called the immunoSEQ multiplex PCR reads with MiXCR, one entry per CDR3 protein. The sample gives about 430,000 distinct CDR3 sequences, approximately 85% of which show up once; about 0.1% is in the top ten. The sample was CD8+ T cells from PBMCs. The receptors were gathered from a human donor with multiple sclerosis. Each CDR3 is given with its conserved first and last residue.

V gene	J gene	CDR3 protein
TRBV6-5	TRBJ2-7	CASSNNSPGLAGVPFYEQYF
TRBV11-2	TRBJ2-2	CASSPGQGIGELFF
TRBV6-5	TRBJ2-3	CASSYSQDPPADTQYF
TRBV4-2	TRBJ1-6	CASSQVSAGAGSPLHF
TRBV21-1	TRBJ2-7	CASSKVGTGGLSYEQYF
TRBV4-1	TRBJ2-7	CASSQERFYEQYF
TRBV11-2	TRBJ2-1	CASSKPLARGYNEQFF
TRBV27	TRBJ2-6	CASSEFSTAGANVLTF
TRBV13	TRBJ1-2	CASSLELYGYTF
TRBV6-2/TRBV6-3	TRBJ1-1	CASSYSNRAMNTEAFF
TRBV7-6	TRBJ2-5	CASSLGGGSETQYF
TRBV4-1	TRBJ2-5	CASDGGNQETQYF
TRBV27	TRBJ2-5	CASSWLGQSQYQETQYF
TRBV5-1	TRBJ2-7	CASSFGLQSGQSYEQYF
TRBV5-1	TRBJ1-6	CASSSLGLSYNSPLHF
TRBV12-3/TRBV12-4	TRBJ1-2	CASSFYPEGTGLTYGYTF
TRBV20-1	TRBJ2-1	CSARDPSGVFNEQFF
TRBV7-2	TRBJ2-5	CASSSGVYQETQYF
TRBV29-1	TRBJ1-2	CSVDPSGGVYGYTF
TRBV7-9	TRBJ2-7	CASSSSAAFYEQYF
TRBV12-3/TRBV12-4	TRBJ2-3	CASSTERDTQYF
TRBV6-5	TRBJ2-7	CASSPRPSRGEQYF
TRBV3-1	TRBJ2-5	CASSHGRRDVETQYF